The 9 T cell receptor beta chains listed next were all sequenced from one sample in a study of T cells after yellow fever vaccination. TCRdb passed the 5' RACE reads through MiXCR, listing each CDR3 protein once. This table has about 330,000 distinct CDR3 sequences, about 4% appearing once. Sample: PBMCs, taken 5 days after the yellow fever booster vaccination. Receptor source: a man in his late teens or twenties who received the YFV17D yellow fever vaccine.

In its sample, this clonotype was seen a few times. This chain uses TRBV5-1 with TRBJ2-5, with 14 positions matching TRBD2. This CDR3 comprises 16 residues. Trimming removed 3 bases from V and 4 bases from J; junction bases left unmatched: 5. The V gene's germline CDR1 is SGHRS and CDR2 YFSETQ. The CDR3 bases are TGCGCCAGCAGCTCTGCCGGGACTAGCGGGGGAGAGACCCAGTACTTC. Protein sequence: CASSSAGTSGGETQYF.

This clonotype showed up many times. The chain combines TRBV5-5 with TRBJ2-2, with 7 bases lining up with TRBD2. The germline gives CDR1 SGHKS, CDR2 YYEKEE (reference sequence). CDR3 length equals 16 residues. With V trimmed by 5 bases and J by 3 bases, 10 bases remained unmatched. For the CDR3, the DNA is TGTGCCAGCAGTTACGCGACGGGGGGTTACACCGGGGAGCTGTTTTTT. Encoded protein: CASSYATGGYTGELFF.

V is TRBV12-3 or TRBV12-4 and J is TRBJ2-1; 7 nucleotides match TRBD1. The V gene end was trimmed by 5 bases and the J gene end by 5 bases; junction bases not matched to a gene: 9. The CDR3 has 15 amino acids. The CDR3 coding sequence is TGTGCCAGCAGTCCGCGACAGGGTCTCCACAATGAGCAGTTCTTC. Translation: CASSPRQGLHNEQFF.

This clonotype appeared a few times. V usage is TRBV20-1 and J usage is TRBJ2-5; D not resolved. The CDR3 is made up of 13 amino acids. V was clipped by 0 bases and J by 6 bases, with 11 bases between them. Germline V gene data show CDR1 as DFQATT and CDR2 as SNEGSKA (reference sequence). The CDR3 here is CSARDPGRQTQYF. In nucleotides, the CDR3 is TGCAGTGCTAGAGATCCGGGTAGGCAGACCCAGTACTTC.

This clonotype has more than one count but fewer than ten. This chain connects TRBV24-1 to TRBJ1-5; TRBD1 agrees at 9 bases. The V and J ends lost 4 bases and 5 bases, in that order; junction bases with no gene match: 5. The V gene's germline CDR1 is KGHDR and CDR2 SFDVKD. This CDR3 contains 15 residues. Here the CDR3 reads CATSEGQGPYQPQHF. In nucleotides, the CDR3 is TGTGCCACCAGTGAGGGACAGGGCCCCTATCAGCCCCAGCATTTT.

This clonotype occurred many times. The V gene is TRBV7-2, the J gene TRBJ2-7; D assignment may be TRBD1 or TRBD2 (5 bases each). The V end was cut by 4 bases, the J end by 0 bases, with 13 bases between. Germline V gives CDR1 SGHTA, CDR2 FQGNSA. This CDR3 contains 15 residues. The CDR3 region is CASSWGKAFSYEQYF. The CDR3 region has the DNA TGTGCCAGCAGCTGGGGGAAGGCGTTCTCCTACGAGCAGTACTTC.

This clonotype was observed a handful of times. This sequence joins TRBV6-2 or TRBV6-3 and TRBJ1-2, with TRBD1 matching over 8 bases. The J segment lost 4 bases and the V segment lost 5 bases, leaving 9 bases of the junction unmatched. Germline V gene data show CDR1 as MNHEY and CDR2 as SVGEGT. There are 15 residues in the CDR3. CDR3: CASSLQGASPYGYTF. The CDR3 region has the DNA TGTGCCAGCAGTCTTCAGGGGGCGAGTCCCTATGGCTACACCTTC.

Many counts were recorded for this clonotype. The conserved closing phenylalanine or tryptophan is absent in this CDR3, likely reflecting a read error. The DNA is left out, because the CDR3 cannot be placed on it with certainty; the CDR3 is given as TCRdb lists it. This chain connects TRBV4-2 to TRBJ1-2; TRBD1 is taken as the D call from the table, unchecked against the DNA. Germline CDR1 reads LGHNA; CDR2 reads YNFKEQ. The CDR3 region is 14 residues in length, termini included. The CDR3 region is CASSQDGTGARGFL.

This clonotype was counted many times. The J gene is TRBJ2-7, the V gene TRBV6-5; 13 bases map to TRBD2. The CDR3 spans 16 residues. Unmatched junction bases numbered 8, after V lost 5 bases and J lost 4 bases. Looked up from germline, CDR1 is MNHEY and CDR2 is SVGAGI. The CDR3: CASSGLAGVAGYEQYV. DNA for the CDR3: TGTGCCAGCAGTGGACTAGCGGGGGTCGCGGGATACGAGCAGTACGTC.